This T cell receptor beta chain came from a study of blood T cell repertoires in COVID-19. This CDR3 spans 15 amino acids. V was cut by 6 bases and J by 2 bases, with 17 bases left in between. CDR1 is MNHEY, CDR2 SVGAGI, per germline. Sequencing used immunoSEQ multiplex PCR; TCRdb keeps in-frame clones, though not all of them. The data contain approximately 210,000 clones, over 75% of them singletons. The material sequenced was PBMCs or T cells enriched from blood (not recorded which). This chain connects TRBV6-5 to TRBJ2-7, with D possibly being TRBD1 (5 bases). This TCR derives from a man younger than 40 in a cohort exposed to, infected with or recovered from COVID-19 (not recorded which). This CDR3 is CASSPKGAGPYEQYF. The CDR3 DNA sequence: TGTGCCAGCAGCCCAAAAGGGGCAGGACCCTACGAGCAGTACTTC.